This T cell receptor beta chain was sequenced during a study of T-cell reconstitution after alpha-beta-depleted transplantation in children. Study-wide results and caveats: A year post-transplant, T-cell counts and diversity derived mostly from newly produced T cells. Roughly two months post-transplant, alpha-beta T cells reportedly originated from several hundred graft clones that had expanded. TCRbeta diversity was high at day 60 in some patients (a result of surviving recipient T cells and thymic progenitors).

Germline V lookup: CDR1 SGHRS, CDR2 YFSETQ. The CDR3 runs 14 residues. With 0 bases removed from V and 6 bases from J, the gap between germline ends came to 12 bases. This clonotype was detected a few times. Its antigen is unknown. Library preparation (for TCRbeta) was performed with unique molecular identifiers. One entry per CDR3 protein results from TCRdb running MiXCR on the PCR reads. The sample has around 800,000 distinct CDR3 sequences, under 20% seen once. This receptor was identified in a male patient aged 5 to 17 who had a stem cell transplant for acute lymphoblastic leukemia, so the T cells may come from the graft donor. Sequencing was performed on PBMCs, mostly from graft donor cells, taken 360 days after TCRalphabeta/CD19-depleted stem cell transplant. V usage is TRBV5-1 and J usage is TRBJ1-1, with a possible D match to TRBD1 (6 bases). The CDR3 reads CASSLEGGWAEAFF. Written as DNA, the CDR3 is TGCGCCAGCAGCTTGGAAGGGGGTTGGGCTGAAGCTTTCTTT.